This is a list of T cell receptor beta chains from one sample in a study of blood T cell repertoires in COVID-19. Generated by immunoSEQ multiplex PCR, the TCRdb table keeps only in-frame clones and is missing some. The sample has 200,000 to 250,000 clones, around 84% seen once; the top ten hold roughly a sixth. The sample taken for sequencing was PBMCs or T cells enriched from blood (not recorded which). These TCRs come from a man aged 40-49 years who had recovered from COVID-19. CDR3s include the opening cysteine and the closing phenylalanine or tryptophan. Each record gives: CDR3 protein, CDR3 DNA, J gene, V gene, clone size, D gene. A D gene is named only where the DNA matches it firmly. For some rows the clone size is stated as once, few or many, or as a class when expanded; others skip it.

CASSLASGFYNEQFF | TGTGCCAGCAGTTTGGCTAGCGGGTTCTACAATGAGCAGTTCTTC | TRBJ2-1 | TRBV27 | NA | TRBD2
CSVEDRRGLGETQYF | TGCAGCGTTGAAGATCGAAGAGGGTTGGGAGAGACCCAGTACTTC | TRBJ2-5 | TRBV29-1 | once | NA
CASSQKIQETQYF | TGTGCCAGCAGCCAAAAAATCCAAGAGACCCAGTACTTC | TRBJ2-5 | TRBV5-4 | few | NA
CAMGGLNTEAFF | TGTGCCATGGGGGGGTTGAACACTGAAGCTTTCTTT | TRBJ1-1 | TRBV10-3 | NA | NA
CASSLATNRVTF | TGTGCCAGCAGTTTAGCAACAAACAGGGTTACATTC | TRBJ1-2 | TRBV12-3/TRBV12-4 | NA | NA
CAWSPRGGSYGYTF | TGTGCCTGGAGTCCCCGGGGGGGCAGCTATGGCTACACCTTC | TRBJ1-2 | TRBV30 | NA | NA
CASSLAGGYEQYF | TGTGCCAGCAGTTTGGCAGGGGGCTACGAGCAGTACTTC | TRBJ2-7 | TRBV28 | few | TRBD1
CASRAGGMNTEAFF | TGTGCCAGCAGAGCAGGGGGAATGAACACTGAAGCTTTCTTT | TRBJ1-1 | TRBV6-5 | NA | TRBD1
CASSQGASGSSYEQYF | TGTGCCAGCAGCCAAGGGGCTAGCGGGAGCTCCTACGAGCAGTACTTC | TRBJ2-7 | TRBV3-1/TRBV3-2 | NA | TRBD2
CASSIGNSGNTIYF | TGTGCCAGTAGTATTGGCAACTCTGGAAACACCATATATTTT | TRBJ1-3 | TRBV19 | NA | NA
CASRGHHQETQYF | TGTGCCAGCAGGGGACATCACCAAGAGACCCAGTACTTC | TRBJ2-5 | TRBV27 | NA | NA
CASSSSYMNTEAFF | TGTGCCAGCAGTTCCTCATATATGAACACTGAAGCTTTCTTT | TRBJ1-1 | TRBV6-5 | NA | NA
CATSTRLGAAFF | TGTGCCACCAGCACGCGTTTGGGGGCGGCTTTCTTT | TRBJ1-1 | TRBV15 | NA | NA
CASSFHPFRQGLSSYNSPLHF | TGTGCCAGCAGTTTTCATCCGTTTCGGCAGGGTCTGAGCTCCTATAATTCACCCCTCCACTTT | TRBJ1-6 | TRBV27 | NA | NA
CAIRTPGSTAYF | TGTGCCATCAGGACCCCGGGATCCACGGCGTATTTT | TRBJ2-3 | TRBV10-3 | NA | NA
CASSFASGSYEQYF | TGTGCCAGCAGCTTCGCTAGCGGGAGTTACGAGCAGTACTTC | TRBJ2-7 | TRBV11-2 | once | TRBD2
CASSYIGTGKDQPQHF | TGTGCCAGCAGTTACATTGGGACAGGGAAAGATCAGCCCCAGCATTTT | TRBJ1-5 | TRBV6-2/TRBV6-3 | NA | TRBD1
CASSPPDEQYF | TGTGCCAGCAGCCCCCCGGACGAGCAGTACTTC | TRBJ2-7 | TRBV5-8 | NA | NA
CASSTGTGGSYNEQFF | TGTGCCAGCAGCACAGGGACAGGCGGATCCTACAATGAGCAGTTCTTC | TRBJ2-1 | TRBV5-5 | once | TRBD1
CATGTSGYNTGELFF | TGTGCCACCGGGACTAGCGGGTATAACACCGGGGAGCTGTTTTTT | TRBJ2-2 | TRBV24-1 | NA | TRBD2
CASSFTRADTQYF | TGTGCCAGCAGTTTCACTAGAGCAGATACGCAGTATTTT | TRBJ2-3 | TRBV27 | NA | NA
CASSGTSGIFDEQFF | TGTGCCAGCAGCGGGACTAGCGGGATTTTTGATGAGCAGTTCTTC | TRBJ2-1 | TRBV9 | NA | TRBD2
CAITEDRDSNYGYTF | TGTGCCATCACTGAGGACAGGGATTCAAACTATGGCTACACCTTC | TRBJ1-2 | TRBV10-3 | NA | TRBD1
CASSVSGSHSYEQYF | TGTGCCAGCAGCGTAAGCGGGAGCCACTCCTACGAGCAGTACTTC | TRBJ2-7 | TRBV9 | NA | TRBD2
CANRPQLTYCNTEAFF | TGTGCCAACCGTCCACAGTTGACCTATTGCAACACTGAAGCTTTCTTT | TRBJ1-1 | TRBV21-1 | NA | NA
CAISPNWNTEAFF | TGTGCCATCAGCCCCAATTGGAACACTGAAGCTTTCTTT | TRBJ1-1 | TRBV10-3 | NA | NA
CASSTGLAGYTDTQYF | TGCGCCAGCAGCACCGGACTAGCGGGGTACACAGATACGCAGTATTTT | TRBJ2-3 | TRBV5-1 | NA | TRBD2
CSVAGSDAYNEQFF | TGCAGCGTTGCTGGTAGCGACGCCTACAATGAGCAGTTCTTC | TRBJ2-1 | TRBV29-1 | NA | NA
CASSIDGGYGYTF | TGTGCCAGCAGTATCGACGGAGGCTATGGCTACACCTTC | TRBJ1-2 | TRBV28 | once | NA
CASSLEQGRGNQPQHF | TGTGCCAGCAGCTTAGAACAGGGGAGAGGCAATCAGCCCCAGCATTTT | TRBJ1-5 | TRBV28 | NA | TRBD1
CASSPGGREQYF | TGTGCCAGCAGCCCCGGGGGGCGCGAGCAGTACTTC | TRBJ2-7 | TRBV6-6 | NA | NA
CASSLRTSGIYYNEQFF | TGTGCCAGCAGCTTACGGACTAGCGGGATATACTACAATGAGCAGTTCTTC | TRBJ2-1 | TRBV7-9 | NA | TRBD2
CASSLGGGYGYTF | TGTGCCAGCAGCTTAGGAGGGGGCTATGGCTACACCTTC | TRBJ1-2 | TRBV7-9 | NA | NA
CASSLGGGRGAYYEQYF | TGTGCCAGCAGCTTGGGCGGGGGGCGAGGCGCCTACTACGAGCAGTACTTC | TRBJ2-7 | TRBV5-8 | few | TRBD2
CASSPRDRASYEQYF | TGTGCCAGCAGCCCACGGGACAGGGCTTCCTACGAGCAGTACTTC | TRBJ2-7 | TRBV5-6 | NA | TRBD1
CASSQGQGVYEQYF | TGTGCCAGCAGCCAGGGACAGGGTGTCTACGAGCAGTACTTC | TRBJ2-7 | TRBV5-6 | NA | TRBD1
CSVVVDAGPNYGYTF | TGCAGCGTTGTTGTCGACGCAGGGCCTAACTATGGCTACACCTTC | TRBJ1-2 | TRBV29-1 | NA | NA
CASSLGGGSYNEQFF | TGTGCCAGCAGTTTAGGGGGGGGCTCCTACAATGAGCAGTTCTTC | TRBJ2-1 | TRBV28 | NA | TRBD2
CASSTTGSSYEQYF | TGCGCCAGCAGCACAACAGGGTCCTCCTACGAGCAGTACTTC | TRBJ2-7 | TRBV5-1 | NA | NA
CASSGLALHEQYF | TGTGCCAGCTCGGGACTAGCCCTCCACGAGCAGTACTTC | TRBJ2-7 | TRBV12-3/TRBV12-4 | NA | TRBD2
CASSKAGAVGTEAFF | TGTGCCAGCTCTAAAGCAGGGGCCGTGGGCACTGAAGCTTTCTTT | TRBJ1-1 | TRBV27 | NA | NA
CASSIGQGYNEQFF | TGTGCCAGTAGTATAGGACAGGGTTACAATGAGCAGTTCTTC | TRBJ2-1 | TRBV19 | NA | TRBD1
CASSLRSDFSYEQYF | TGTGCCAGCAGCTTGAGGTCAGACTTTTCCTACGAGCAGTACTTC | TRBJ2-7 | TRBV11-2 | NA | NA
CASSQELAQRTDTQYF | TGTGCCAGCAGCCAAGAACTAGCGCAACGCACAGATACGCAGTATTTT | TRBJ2-3 | TRBV4-2 | NA | TRBD2
CASSGQSSYEQYF | TGTGCCAGTAGCGGACAGAGCTCCTACGAGCAGTACTTC | TRBJ2-7 | TRBV19 | NA | NA
CASSLAGGIGEQYF | TGTGCCAGCAGCTTAGCGGGCGGGATCGGCGAGCAGTACTTC | TRBJ2-7 | TRBV7-8 | once | NA
CASSRGTSAIVNNEQFF | TGTGCCAGTAGTAGGGGGACTAGCGCGATCGTCAACAATGAGCAGTTCTTC | TRBJ2-1 | TRBV19 | NA | TRBD2
CASSEGYEQYF | TGTGCCTCAAGCGAGGGTTACGAGCAGTACTTC | TRBJ2-7 | TRBV7-2 | NA | NA
CASSLPRTGGDETQYF | TGTGCCAGCAGCTTACCCCGGACAGGCGGAGATGAGACCCAGTACTTC | TRBJ2-5 | TRBV11-2 | NA | TRBD1
CSVAPQTGDTYEQYF | TGCAGCGTTGCGCCTCAGACAGGGGACACCTACGAGCAGTACTTC | TRBJ2-7 | TRBV29-1 | NA | TRBD1
CASSHSRGRSHEQYF | TGTGCCAGCAGCCATAGTAGGGGCAGGTCCCACGAGCAGTACTTC | TRBJ2-7 | TRBV9 | NA | NA
CASSASGRGTDTQYF | TGTGCCAGCAGCGCTAGCGGGAGAGGTACAGATACGCAGTATTTT | TRBJ2-3 | TRBV2 | NA | TRBD2
CASSLVVRNTEAFF | TGTGCCAGCAGCTTGGTAGTAAGGAACACTGAAGCTTTCTTT | TRBJ1-1 | TRBV5-5 | NA | NA
CASRLSGNSPLHF | TGTGCCAGCAGGTTGAGCGGGAATTCACCCCTCCACTTT | TRBJ1-6 | TRBV5-6 | NA | NA
CASSTSASTDTQYF | TGTGCCAGCAGCACTAGCGCGAGCACAGATACGCAGTATTTT | TRBJ2-3 | TRBV6-4 | few | TRBD2
CASSGRQGGNQPQHF | TGTGCCAGCAGTGGGCGACAGGGTGGAAATCAGCCCCAGCATTTT | TRBJ1-5 | TRBV2 | NA | TRBD1
CASSMGPGGKNTEAFF | TGTGCCAGTAGTATGGGGCCAGGGGGGAAGAACACTGAAGCTTTCTTT | TRBJ1-1 | TRBV19 | NA | TRBD1
CASSLGRRTAYEQYF | TGTGCCAGCAGCTTGGGCCGTCGGACAGCCTACGAGCAGTACTTC | TRBJ2-7 | TRBV5-4 | once | NA
CASTYRDAGSSYEQYF | TGTGCCAGCACTTACAGGGATGCGGGATCCTCCTACGAGCAGTACTTC | TRBJ2-7 | TRBV6-5 | NA | NA